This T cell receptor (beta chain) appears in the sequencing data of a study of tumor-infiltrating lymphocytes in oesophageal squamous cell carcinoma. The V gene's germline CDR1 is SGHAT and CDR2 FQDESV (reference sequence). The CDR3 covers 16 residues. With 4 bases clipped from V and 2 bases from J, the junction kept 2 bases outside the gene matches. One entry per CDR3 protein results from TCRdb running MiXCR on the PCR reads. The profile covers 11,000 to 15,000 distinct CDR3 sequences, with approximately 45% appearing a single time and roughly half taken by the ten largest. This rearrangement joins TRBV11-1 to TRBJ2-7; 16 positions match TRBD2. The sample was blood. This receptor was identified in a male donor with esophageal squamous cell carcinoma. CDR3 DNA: TGTGCCAGCAGCTCTGGGACTAGCGGGAGGGCCTACGAGCAGTACTTC. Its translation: CASSSGTSGRAYEQYF.